The 8 T cell receptor beta chains below were found in one sample sequenced in a study of blood T cell repertoires in COVID-19. Libraries were prepared by immunoSEQ multiplex PCR; TCRdb keeps only in-frame clonotypes and omits some of them. Of roughly 300,000 clones in the sample, around 86% are singletons; the top ten hold roughly 1.6%. The sequenced material came from peripheral blood. The receptors were sampled from a woman in her thirties or forties who had recovered from COVID-19.

The chain joins TRBV7-3 to TRBJ2-4, with D tentatively TRBD1 (6 bases). The CDR3 covers 13 residues. V was clipped by 3 bases and J by 8 bases, with 11 bases between them. Germline V gives CDR1 SGHTA, CDR2 FQGTGA. CDR3 bases: TGTGCCAGCAGCTTGATGCAGGGGTACATTCAGTACTTC. Protein product: CASSLMQGYIQYF.

The chain recombines TRBV11-2 with TRBJ1-2, with no clear D. The CDR3 has 16 residues. Germline CDR1 SGHAT, CDR2 FQNNGV. The ends were cut back, 1 base at V and 4 bases at J, with 16 bases in the middle. The CDR3 loop is CASSLAPTRPPYGYTF. The CDR3 DNA sequence: TGTGCCAGCAGCTTAGCCCCCACACGTCCACCCTATGGCTACACCTTC.

With respect to this clone: The identical CDR3 is also encoded by other nucleotide sequences in the sample. The chain uses TRBV18 and TRBJ1-2, with TRBD1 as a possible D gene (5 bases). CDR1 and CDR2 from the germline V gene are KGHSH and LQKENI. The CDR3 loop spans 13 amino acids. Deletions cut 3 bases from V and 3 bases from J, with 8 bases between. The CDR3 is CASSPGGDYGYTF. The CDR3 bases are TGTGCCAGCTCACCTGGGGGGGACTATGGCTACACCTTC.

The V gene is TRBV20-1, the J gene TRBJ1-1; a weak D match, TRBD1 (6 bases). The V gene's germline CDR1 is DFQATT and CDR2 SNEGSKA (reference sequence). This CDR3 has 11 amino acids. V dropped 4 bases and J dropped 11 bases, with 14 bases sitting between them. CDR3 nucleotide sequence: TGCAGTGCTACCCGGGCGAGGGGGGCTTTCTTT. Translating gives CSATRARGAFF.

CDR3 loop: CASSSQGQPLQPQHF. CDR3 nucleotides: TGTGCCAGCAGTTCCCAGGGACAGCCTCTTCAGCCCCAGCATTTT. This chain links TRBV6-5 with TRBJ1-5, with TRBD1 matching 7 bases. The germline V gene has CDR1 MNHEY and CDR2 SVGAGI. J gave up 6 bases and V 4 bases, and 9 bases lay outside the gene matches. This CDR3 has 15 amino acids.

The V call is TRBV29-1, the J call TRBJ2-5, with 7 bases lining up with TRBD2. J gave up 0 bases and V 7 bases, and 8 bases lay outside the gene matches. The CDR3 spans 14 residues. Germline V gene lookup returns CDR1 SQVTM and CDR2 ANQGSEA. The CDR3: CSASGRGNQETQYF. The CDR3 coding sequence is TGCAGCGCGTCGGGGCGGGGGAACCAAGAGACCCAGTACTTC.

The V call is TRBV20-1, the J call TRBJ1-1; D not resolved. Germline V gene data show CDR1 as DFQATT and CDR2 as SNEGSKA (reference sequence). Trimming left V 2 bases short and J 2 bases short, with 3 bases between. CDR3 length: 11 residues. As DNA, the CDR3 is TGCAGTGCTAGACCTAACACTGAAGCTTTCTTT. The encoded protein is CSARPNTEAFF.

The chain couples TRBV6-1 to TRBJ1-2; TRBD1 is a possible D gene (5 bases). V dropped 3 bases and J dropped 4 bases, with 9 bases sitting between them. Looked up from germline, CDR1 is MNHNS and CDR2 is SASEGT. The CDR3 sequence is 13 residues long. DNA for the CDR3: TGTGCCAGCAGTGATCTCAGGGTCTATGGCTACACCTTC. It yields the protein CASSDLRVYGYTF.